The present TCR beta chain was sequenced within a study of T cells in Graves' hyperthyroidism and ophthalmopathy. Study conclusions and caveats: Ophthalmopathy and stable hyperthyroidism were told apart by a 13 V-J model. Ophthalmopathy was model-predicted a median approximately six months pre-onset.

This clonotype was found many times. The target antigen is unknown. The junction and the germline gene differ at one end; a read error may be behind it. The CDR3 has 13 residues. The germline CDR1 and CDR2 sequences are MDHEN and SYDVKM. The TCR beta CDR3 regions underwent amplification using RNA transcripts as the source. First-round RT-PCR targeting the TCR CDR3 was performed with the HTBI primer set. One entry per CDR3 protein results from TCRdb running MiXCR on the multiplex PCR reads. The sample includes 370,000 or so distinct CDR3 sequences, about 13% of them seen just once. V usage is TRBV28 and J usage is TRBJ2-1; D might be TRBD2 (6 bases). This clonotype was obtained from a man aged 25-45 years with Graves' hyperthyroidism that later progressed to Graves' ophthalmopathy. The material sequenced was blood. The CDR3 here is CASRDSLRNDQFF. The CDR3 bases are TGTGCCAGCCGGGACTCCCTACGCAATGATCAGTTCTTC.